The entry below describes one T cell receptor (beta chain). What it recognizes is unknown. This record belongs to a study of early T cells in non-severe SARS-CoV-2 infection. Looking at the study overall: Sequenced material consisted of bulk RNA (from unsorted whole blood), and chains were unpaired.

Whole-study findings and limits: VDJdb matches were skewed toward anti-spike CD8 T cell responses.

V was trimmed by 5 bases and J by 5 bases, leaving 16 bases between them. This CDR3 comprises 14 residues. CDR1 and CDR2 from the germline V gene are SGDLS and YYNGEE. Attachment of unique molecular identifiers to individual cDNA molecules was performed. In TCRdb, the 5' RACE reads were re-called with MiXCR into one record per CDR3 protein. The sample shows some 80,000 distinct CDR3 sequences, around 12% of them seen only once. The rearrangement joins TRBV9 to TRBJ1-1; TRBD1 might be the D (5 bases). This material consisted of whole blood, taken at baseline. This receptor was identified in an adult who was a healthcare worker with PCR-confirmed SARS-CoV-2 infection or an uninfected control (not recorded which). The donor label of this sample is uncertain. The CDR3 region is CASSQSGAGTEAFF. In DNA, the CDR3 is TGTGCCAGCAGTCAGTCTGGGGCGGGAACTGAAGCTTTCTTT.